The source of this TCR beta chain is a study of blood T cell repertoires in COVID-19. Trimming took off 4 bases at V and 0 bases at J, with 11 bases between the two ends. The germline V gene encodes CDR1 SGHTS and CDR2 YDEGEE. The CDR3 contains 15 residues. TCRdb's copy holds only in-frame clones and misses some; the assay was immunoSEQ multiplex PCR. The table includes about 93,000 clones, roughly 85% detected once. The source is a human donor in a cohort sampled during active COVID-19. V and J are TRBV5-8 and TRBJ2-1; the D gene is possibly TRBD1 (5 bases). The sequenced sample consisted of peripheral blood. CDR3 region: CASSPPTVSYNEQFF. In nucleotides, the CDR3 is TGTGCCAGCAGCCCACCGACAGTCTCCTACAATGAGCAGTTCTTC.